Described below is a single TCR beta chain sequence and its context. This record comes from a study of CD8 T cells in Susac syndrome. RNA in amounts of roughly 0.5 to 1 ug was reverse transcribed with random hexamers. Amplification of TCR beta CDR3 by immunoSEQ multiplex PCR spanned 54 Vbeta and 13 Jbeta. Each CDR3 protein gets one entry after TCRdb re-called the immunoSEQ multiplex PCR reads with MiXCR. Of about 130,000 distinct CDR3 sequences detected, around 95% appear once; the ten largest clones hold 0.065% to 0.1%. J was trimmed by 0 bases and V by 5 bases; bases with no gene match: 13. The germline V gene encodes CDR1 MNHEY and CDR2 SVGEGT. The CDR3 extends over 17 amino acids.

V usage is TRBV6-2 or TRBV6-3 and J usage is TRBJ2-7; 7 bases are a match to TRBD1. Sequencing used CD4+ T cells from PBMCs. The clonotype originates from a human donor in good health. The DNA of the CDR3 is TGTGCCAGCAGTCGAATACCCGTGGCAGGGGGCTCCTACGAGCAGTACTTC. Translation: CASSRIPVAGGSYEQYF.